The 11 T cell receptor beta chains below were found in one sample sequenced in a study of T-cell reconstitution after alpha-beta-depleted transplantation in children. For TCRbeta, the library was prepared with unique molecular identifiers. TCRdb reprocessed the PCR reads with MiXCR, giving one entry per CDR3 protein. The sample contains approximately 590,000 distinct CDR3 sequences, more than 9% of which appear only once. This material consisted of PBMCs from the stem cell graft donor, taken from the stem cell graft. These receptors all stem from a human donor who donated a stem cell graft to a child with acute myeloid leukemia.

The CDR3 DNA follows: TGTGCCAGCAGTGTGGAGGGGACGGCATATGGACCCCTCCACTTT. Its protein product is CASSVEGTAYGPLHF. This sequence joins TRBV25-1 and TRBJ1-6; perhaps TRBD1 as D (5 bases). The V and J ends lost 4 bases and 12 bases respectively, with 19 bases between them. Germline values: CDR1 MGHDK, CDR2 SYGVNS. The CDR3 consists of 15 residues.

In regard to this clonotype: One junction end does not reproduce the germline sequence, and a read error may be involved. The rearrangement uses TRBV7-2 and TRBJ2-5; weak D call: TRBD1 (5 bases). Germline assignment: CDR1 SGHTA and CDR2 FQGNSA. The CDR3 has 14 residues. As DNA, the CDR3 is TGTGCCGGCAGCTTAGGGGCTAGGGGAGAGACCCAGTACTTC. It yields the protein CAGSLGARGETQYF.

J is TRBJ2-1 and V is TRBV3-1; TRBD2 matches at 7 bases. J gave up 9 bases and V 6 bases, and 14 bases lay outside the gene matches. The germline gives CDR1 LGHDT, CDR2 YNNKEL (reference sequence). The length of the CDR3 is 15 residues. CDR3 in amino acids: CASRLGLVGGPEQFF. Written as DNA, the CDR3 is TGTGCCAGCAGACTAGGACTAGTTGGTGGTCCTGAGCAGTTCTTC.

This clonotype was detected a few times. The chain links TRBV20-1 to TRBJ2-7; 7 nucleotides line up with TRBD1. This CDR3 is built from 15 residues. CDR1 is DFQATT, CDR2 SNEGSKA, per germline (reference sequence). J gave up 4 bases and V 6 bases, and 15 bases lay outside the gene matches. The CDR3 nucleotides are TGCAGTGCCACGACCGAATTGACAGGGTTGTACGAGCAGTACTTC. Encoded protein: CSATTELTGLYEQYF.

This clonotype was seen repeatedly, ten times or more. The V and J genes are TRBV10-3 and TRBJ2-3, with 8 bases that match TRBD2. This CDR3 region has 15 residues. V dropped 6 bases and J dropped 5; count of bases not matched to a gene: 10. Looked up from germline, CDR1 is ENHRY and CDR2 is SYGVKD. Written as DNA, the CDR3 is TGTGCCATCAGGGATAGCGGGAAGGAAGGAGATACGCAGTATTTT. Translation gives CAIRDSGKEGDTQYF.

This clonotype was seen a handful of times. The chain is built from TRBV7-2 and TRBJ2-7; D is possibly TRBD1 (5 bases). The V end was cut by 4 bases, the J end by 6 bases, with 13 bases between. Germline-derived CDR1 and CDR2 are SGHTA and FQGNSA. The CDR3 has 13 amino acids. The DNA for the CDR3 is TGTGCCAGCAGCTCAGAAGGGGTAGCCGAGCAGTACTTC. This sequence encodes CASSSEGVAEQYF.

The sample holds many counts of this clonotype. V usage is TRBV29-1 and J usage is TRBJ1-1; D is undetermined. The CDR3 runs to 12 residues. Trimming stripped 7 bases from V and 2 bases from J, with 11 bases between. Germline V gives CDR1 SQVTM, CDR2 ANQGSEA. For the CDR3, the DNA is TGCAGCGCATCCTTGGATAACACTGAAGCTTTCTTT. Amino acid sequence: CSASLDNTEAFF.

CDR3 nucleotides: TGTGCCAGCAGTTTGACTAGCGGGCCTGAGCAGTTCTTC. Translation gives CASSLTSGPEQFF. V gene TRBV28 combines with J gene TRBJ2-1; the match to TRBD2 covers 10 bases. From germline, CDR1 is MDHEN and CDR2 SYDVKM. With V trimmed by 3 bases and J by 9 bases, 2 bases remained unmatched. The CDR3 is made up of 13 amino acids. Together with reference TRBV28 and TRBJ2-1, the CDR3 gives the full variable domain: DVKVTQSSRYLVKRTGEKVFLECVQDMDHENMFWYRQDPGLGLRLIYFSYDVKMKEKGDIPEGYSVSREKKERFSLILESASTNQTSMYLCASSLTSGPEQFFGPGTRLTVL.

Only a few counts were recorded for this clonotype. The chain has TRBV9 and TRBJ2-5, with 10 bases matching TRBD2. The trim removed 2 bases at V and 5 bases at J, leaving 9 bases unmatched. Germline loops: CDR1 SGDLS, CDR2 YYNGEE. The CDR3 is 16 residues long. The CDR3 nucleotides read TGTGCCAGCAGCGTGCACCCGGGACTAGCGTCGGAGACCCAGTACTTC. It encodes CASSVHPGLASETQYF.

The gene calls are TRBV20-1 and TRBJ2-7, with D possibly matching TRBD2 (5 bases). The germline CDR1 and CDR2 sequences are DFQATT and SNEGSKA (reference sequence). This CDR3 is 14 amino acids long. V was trimmed by 5 bases and J by 4 bases, leaving 18 bases between them. The CDR3 is CSAGETQPRYEQYF. CDR3 nucleotides: TGCAGTGCTGGGGAGACCCAACCTAGATACGAGCAGTACTTC.

Ten or more counts support this clonotype. The chain joins TRBV12-3 or TRBV12-4 to TRBJ1-2; TRBD1 aligns across 12 bases. The CDR3 contains 17 residues. J lost 8 bases, V lost 3 bases, and 13 bases had no gene match. The CDR3 protein is CASSFKGQGASVKGYTF. The CDR3 bases are TGTGCCAGCAGTTTCAAGGGACAGGGGGCTTCGGTGAAGGGCTACACCTTC.